This T cell receptor beta chain was observed in a study of cytomegalovirus exposure and HLA in healthy donors. Study in general: As an earlier analysis found, around 190 million T cells yielded approximately 100 million unique TCR beta sequences.

Researchers ran the PCR with 60 Vbeta and 13 Jbeta primers. Profiling relied on immunoSEQ multiplex PCR, and the TCRdb table lists in-frame clones only, not all of them. The sample lists some 180,000 clones; 60% to 80% were seen once. Germline CDR1 is SGHRS and CDR2 is YFSETQ. The CDR3 spans 15 residues. V lost 1 base and J 4 bases, leaving 12 bases between the germline ends. General study findings and limits: Reportedly, TCR beta sequences accurately predicted HLA-A and HLA-B alleles in most subjects. Researchers reported from a later analysis that most CMV-associated TCR beta chains appeared HLA-restricted.

Details on this clone: Its specificity is unknown.

Sequencing input: PBMCs. The receptor was isolated from a woman under 40 in good health and CMV-seronegative. This chain connects TRBV5-1 to TRBJ2-1, with D possibly being TRBD2 (6 bases). The CDR3 bases are TGCGCCAGCAGCTTGTCGGGAGAGGGTTACAATGAGCAGTTCTTC. This translates into CASSLSGEGYNEQFF.